These 27 T cell receptor beta chains came from one sample sequenced in a study of immune evolution from preneoplasia to lung adenocarcinoma. Some clones are missing from TCRdb's copy, which holds only in-frame ones; the method was immunoSEQ multiplex PCR. The sample shows thousands of clones, about four fifths of them seen only once. Sequences were obtained from FFPE adjacent normal lung tissue. These receptors were taken from an older person with lung adenocarcinoma.

The chain uses TRBV6-5 and TRBJ1-1; TRBD1 might be the D (6 bases). The CDR3 consists of 14 residues. Germline lookup yields CDR1 MNHEY and CDR2 SVGAGI. Between the trimmed V and J ends, which lost 7 bases and 6 bases, there was a span of 18 bases. CDR3 sequence reads: CASNTGQGLPEAFF. For the CDR3, the DNA is TGTGCCAGCAACACCGGCCAGGGGCTTCCTGAAGCTTTCTTT.

Only one count was recorded for this clone. The CDR3 DNA sequence: TGCGCCAGCACTTGGGACAGGGGCGATGGCTACACCTTC. Residues: CASTWDRGDGYTF. The chain recombines TRBV10-1 with TRBJ1-2; 10 bases fit TRBD1. Germline loops: CDR1 WNHNN, CDR2 SYGVQD (reference sequence). Trimming cost V 7 bases and J 6 bases; bases outside gene matches: 5. The CDR3 sequence is 13 residues long.

The CDR3: CASSQGPLNTEAFF. Written as DNA, the CDR3 is TGTGCCAGCAGCCAGGGACCACTGAACACTGAAGCTTTCTTT. V usage is TRBV7-2 and J usage is TRBJ1-1; possibly TRBD1 for D (5 bases). CDR1 is SGHTA and CDR2 is FQGNSA in the germline V gene. The germline V and J ends were trimmed by 5 bases and 0 bases, with 10 bases remaining between them. The CDR3 extends over 14 amino acids.

The V gene is TRBV6-1, the J gene TRBJ1-6; TRBD1 aligns across 8 bases. The CDR3 is made up of 15 amino acids. The trim removed 9 bases at V and 5 bases at J, leaving 9 bases unmatched. The germline V gene has CDR1 MNHNS and CDR2 SASEGT. CDR3 DNA: TGTGCCAGTCAATCGGGACAGGCTAATAATTCACCCCTCCACTTT. This encodes CASQSGQANNSPLHF.

The chain has TRBV7-6 and TRBJ2-5; a possible D gene is TRBD2 (6 bases). The germline CDR1 and CDR2 sequences are SGHVS and FNYEAQ. The CDR3 has 15 amino acids. V lost 1 base to trimming and J lost 4 bases, with 13 bases between them. The CDR3 nucleotides are TGTGCCAGCAGCTTAGAGGGCTCGGGGGTAGAGACCCAGTACTTC. Amino acids: CASSLEGSGVETQYF.

The gene calls are TRBV18 and TRBJ2-3; tentatively, D is TRBD2 (5 bases). The CDR3 has 16 amino acids. Per germline, CDR1 KGHSH and CDR2 LQKENI. V was cut by 0 bases and J by 5 bases, with 15 bases left in between. The CDR3 reads CASSPPLSAPGDTQYF. In DNA form, the CDR3 reads TGTGCCAGCTCACCACCCCTTAGCGCCCCTGGAGATACGCAGTATTTT.

As concerns this clone: Other DNA sequences in the sample encode the same CDR3. This rearrangement joins TRBV5-1 to TRBJ1-2; D might be TRBD1 (6 bases). Germline V gives CDR1 SGHRS, CDR2 YFSETQ. The CDR3 contains 15 residues. V gave up 2 bases and J gave up 2 bases, with 13 bases separating them. The CDR3 coding sequence is TGCGCCAGCAGCTTAGCTAGAGGGGGGAACTATGGCTACACCTTC. Translated: CASSLARGGNYGYTF.

The rearrangement joins TRBV11-2 to TRBJ1-1; 7 bases fit TRBD1. Germline trimming cut 3 bases from V and 4 bases from J; bases unmatched to any gene: 5. The CDR3 runs to 14 residues. CDR1 and CDR2 (germline): SGHAT, FQNNGV. The CDR3 region has the DNA TGTGCCAGCAGCTTGGGAAGGGGGCCCACTGAAGCTTTCTTT. Translated, it gives CASSLGRGPTEAFF.

This chain uses TRBV7-9 with TRBJ2-2; D perhaps matches TRBD2 (6 bases). With 8 bases removed from V and 4 bases from J, the gap between germline ends came to 14 bases. Per the germline V gene, CDR1 is SEHNR and CDR2 is FQNEAQ (reference sequence). This CDR3 is built from 14 residues. The CDR3 loop is CASSGVQGTGELFF. CDR3 coding DNA: TGTGCCAGCTCGGGGGTTCAAGGCACCGGGGAGCTGTTTTTT.

J is TRBJ2-5 and V is TRBV28, with a possible D match to TRBD1 (6 bases). Trimming pared 5 bases from V and 5 bases from J, leaving 12 bases between. CDR3 length equals 13 residues. The germline CDR1 and CDR2 sequences are MDHEN and SYDVKM. The CDR3 region has the DNA TGTGCCAGCAGTCCACAGGGTGCGGAGACCCAGTACTTC. This gives the protein CASSPQGAETQYF.

This chain connects TRBV4-2 to TRBJ2-5, with 12 bases lining up with TRBD2. This CDR3 has 15 residues. Germline CDR1 reads LGHNA; CDR2 reads YNFKEQ. With 4 bases clipped from V and 0 bases from J, the junction kept 0 bases outside the gene matches. The CDR3 reads CASSPSGGDQETQYF. The CDR3 DNA reads as TGTGCCAGCAGCCCTAGCGGGGGGGACCAAGAGACCCAGTACTTC.

The chain is built from TRBV6-1 and TRBJ2-7; 7 nucleotides line up with TRBD2. Germline values: CDR1 MNHNS, CDR2 SASEGT. The CDR3 consists of 15 residues. Trimming cost V 4 bases and J 2 bases; bases outside gene matches: 8. The CDR3 here is CASSGGGRATYEQYF. The CDR3 DNA reads TGTGCCAGCAGTGGGGGGGGTAGGGCGACCTACGAGCAGTACTTC.

The CDR3 region is CASTGVSSYEQYF. The CDR3, as DNA: TGTGCCAGCACAGGGGTCAGCTCCTACGAGCAGTACTTC. The J gene is TRBJ2-7, the V gene TRBV2; D is perhaps TRBD1 (6 bases). The CDR3 extends over 13 amino acids. Germline CDR1 reads SNHLY; CDR2 reads FYNNEI. The germline V and J ends were trimmed by 7 bases and 0 bases, with 10 bases remaining between them.

The chain links TRBV7-6 to TRBJ2-5; no firm D call. The germline gives CDR1 SGHVS, CDR2 FNYEAQ. V lost 1 base, J lost 5 bases, and 11 bases lay in between. This CDR3 contains 14 residues. The CDR3 nucleotides are TGTGCCAGCAGCTTAGGCCTGGGGATGGAGACCCAGTACTTC. Its protein product is CASSLGLGMETQYF.

The chain couples TRBV30 to TRBJ1-1; TRBD1 might be the D (5 bases). Trimming pared 3 bases from V and 1 base from J, leaving 12 bases between. The CDR3 consists of 14 residues. CDR1 is GTSNPN and CDR2 is SVGIG in the germline V gene (reference sequence). The CDR3 DNA is TGTGCCTGGAGGAGACAGACAGCGAACACTGAAGCTTTCTTT. It yields the protein CAWRRQTANTEAFF.

The chain is built from TRBV6-1 and TRBJ1-4, with 9 bases identical to TRBD1. This CDR3 is 14 amino acids long. The V gene end was trimmed by 7 bases and the J gene end by 7 bases; junction bases not matched to a gene: 7. CDR1 and CDR2 from the germline V gene are MNHNS and SASEGT. CDR3: CASTRDRGTEKLFF. In DNA form, the CDR3 reads TGTGCCAGCACCAGAGACAGGGGGACTGAAAAACTGTTTTTT.

The chain is built from TRBV28 and TRBJ1-1; D is undetermined. The CDR3 loop spans 14 amino acids. V was trimmed by 8 bases and J by 0 bases, leaving 13 bases between them. CDR1 is MDHEN and CDR2 is SYDVKM in the germline V gene. DNA for the CDR3: TGTGCCAGCGTGTCTGGGCAGGTGAACACTGAAGCTTTCTTT. Translation: CASVSGQVNTEAFF.

This chain uses TRBV11-3 with TRBJ2-1; the D is unclear. Germline CDR1 and CDR2: SGHNT and YENEEA. V shed 7 bases and J shed 6 bases, with 7 bases lying between them. The CDR3 contains 11 residues. The CDR3 DNA follows: TGTGCCAGCACGGGCGGCAATGAGCAGTTCTTC. Translating it yields CASTGGNEQFF.

The J gene is TRBJ1-3, the V gene TRBV11-2; D is unresolved. The CDR3 sequence is 15 residues long. CDR1 SGHAT and CDR2 FQNNGV come from the germline V gene. Between the trimmed V and J ends, which lost 5 bases and 0 bases, there was a span of 11 bases. The CDR3 DNA is TGTGCCAGCAGCCCCAACAGCGGCTCTGGAAACACCATATATTTT. This encodes CASSPNSGSGNTIYF.

On this clone: One end of the junction does not line up with germline, which may come from a read error. This rearrangement joins TRBV30 to TRBJ2-1; 10 bases are a match to TRBD2. This CDR3 region has 15 residues. The germline CDR1 and CDR2 sequences are GTSNPN and SVGIG (reference sequence). This CDR3 is CVWSKASGGYNEQFF. The DNA for the CDR3 is TGTGTCTGGAGTAAAGCTAGCGGGGGCTACAATGAGCAGTTCTTC.

The V and J genes are TRBV6-5 and TRBJ1-2; D possibly corresponds to TRBD1 (6 bases). This CDR3 region has 14 residues. CDR1 is MNHEY, CDR2 SVGAGI, per germline. Trimming took 5 bases from V and 1 from J, leaving 11 bases between them. This chain's CDR3 is CASSPGQFNYGYTF. The CDR3 DNA is TGTGCCAGCAGTCCCGGACAGTTTAACTATGGCTACACCTTC.

This chain joins TRBV7-9 and TRBJ1-1; 8 bases are a match to TRBD1. CDR1 is SEHNR and CDR2 is FQNEAQ in the germline V gene (reference sequence). The CDR3 totals 17 residues. J lost 0 bases, V lost 5 bases, and 11 bases had no gene match. CDR3 protein: CASSTPGTGLMNTEAFF. CDR3 DNA sequence: TGTGCCAGCAGCACGCCCGGGACAGGCCTAATGAACACTGAAGCTTTCTTT.

This chain connects TRBV11-2 to TRBJ2-1; 9 nucleotides align to TRBD1. The germline V gene encodes CDR1 SGHAT and CDR2 FQNNGV. This CDR3 has 16 residues. V lost 6 bases to trimming and J lost 5 bases; unmatched junction nucleotides: 11. The CDR3 loop reads CASRHGQGKVHNEQFF. In nucleotides, the CDR3 is TGTGCCAGCAGACACGGACAGGGGAAGGTTCACAATGAGCAGTTCTTC.

The chain couples TRBV7-9 to TRBJ2-2; D is unresolved. This CDR3 contains 12 residues. The V gene lost 5 bases and the J gene lost 6 bases, with 7 bases spanning the gap. Germline values: CDR1 SEHNR, CDR2 FQNEAQ (reference sequence). Written as DNA, the CDR3 is TGTGCCAGCAGCCACACAGCCGGGGAGCTGTTTTTT. Translated: CASSHTAGELFF.

The chain employs TRBV6-1 and TRBJ2-2; D might be TRBD1 (5 bases). The CDR3 runs to 13 residues. CDR1 MNHNS and CDR2 SASEGT come from the germline V gene. The V gene lost 11 bases and the J gene lost 7 bases, with 17 bases spanning the gap. CDR3 region: CAGHTRDSGELFF. In DNA, the CDR3 is TGTGCCGGCCACACCAGGGATAGCGGGGAGCTGTTTTTT.

V gene TRBV4-2 combines with J gene TRBJ2-2; D call uncertain. Germline V gives CDR1 LGHNA, CDR2 YNFKEQ. Deletions cut 4 bases from V and 7 bases from J, with 7 bases between. The CDR3 totals 12 residues. The CDR3 is CASSPGRGELFF. Written as DNA, the CDR3 is TGTGCCAGCAGCCCCGGCCGCGGGGAGCTGTTTTTT.

The rearrangement uses TRBV28 and TRBJ2-1, with 8 bases identical to TRBD1. J was trimmed by 3 bases and V by 6 bases; bases with no gene match: 16. CDR3 length: 18 amino acids. Germline V lookup: CDR1 MDHEN, CDR2 SYDVKM. The CDR3 is CASRHSLPGGADYNEQFF. The CDR3 DNA reads TGTGCCAGCAGGCACTCCCTCCCAGGGGGCGCGGACTACAATGAGCAGTTCTTC.